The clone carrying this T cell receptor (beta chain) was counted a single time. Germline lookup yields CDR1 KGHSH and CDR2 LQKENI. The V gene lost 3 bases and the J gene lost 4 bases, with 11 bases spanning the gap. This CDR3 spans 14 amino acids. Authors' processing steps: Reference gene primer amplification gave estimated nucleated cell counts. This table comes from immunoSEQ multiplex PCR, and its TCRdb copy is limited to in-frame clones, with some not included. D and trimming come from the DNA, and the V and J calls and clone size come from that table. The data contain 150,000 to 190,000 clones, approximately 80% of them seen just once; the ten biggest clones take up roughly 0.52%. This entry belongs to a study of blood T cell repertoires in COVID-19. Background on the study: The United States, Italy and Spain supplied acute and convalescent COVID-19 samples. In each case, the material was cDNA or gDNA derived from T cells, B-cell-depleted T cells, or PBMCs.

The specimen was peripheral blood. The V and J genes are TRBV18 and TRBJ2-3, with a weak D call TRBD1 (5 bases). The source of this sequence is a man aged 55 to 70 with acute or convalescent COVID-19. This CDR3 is CASSPPRAADTQYF. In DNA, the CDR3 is TGTGCCAGCTCACCGCCCAGGGCAGCAGATACGCAGTATTTT.